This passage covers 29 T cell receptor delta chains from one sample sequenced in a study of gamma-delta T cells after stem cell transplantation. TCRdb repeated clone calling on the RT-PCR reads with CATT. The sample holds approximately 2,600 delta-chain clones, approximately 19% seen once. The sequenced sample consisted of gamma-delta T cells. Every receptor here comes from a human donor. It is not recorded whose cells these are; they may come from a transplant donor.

The DNA of the CDR3 is TGTGCCTGTGAAGGACTTACTGGGGGATACGGGGATTCTACAGACGATAAACTCATCTTT. Its protein is CACEGLTGGYGDSTDDKLIF. The chain employs TRDV2 and TRDJ1; 13 bases match TRDD3. From germline, CDR1 is GEAIGNYY and CDR2 EKD. The CDR3 spans 20 residues. Germline trimming cut 4 bases from V and 4 bases from J; bases unmatched to any gene: 20.

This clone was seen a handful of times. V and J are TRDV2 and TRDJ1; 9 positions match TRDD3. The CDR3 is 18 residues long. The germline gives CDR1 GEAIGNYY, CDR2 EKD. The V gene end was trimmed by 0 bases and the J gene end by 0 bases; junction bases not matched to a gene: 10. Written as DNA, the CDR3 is TGTGCCTGTGACACCGTCCGGGGGGATACTACGTACACCGATAAACTCATCTTT. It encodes CACDTVRGDTTYTDKLIF.

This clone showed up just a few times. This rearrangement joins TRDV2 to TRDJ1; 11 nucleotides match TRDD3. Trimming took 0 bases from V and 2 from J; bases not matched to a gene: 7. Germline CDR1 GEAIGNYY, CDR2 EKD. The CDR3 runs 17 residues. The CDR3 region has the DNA TGTGCCTGTGACACCGCGTGGGGGATACGCGAAACCGATAAACTCATCTTT. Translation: CACDTAWGIRETDKLIF.

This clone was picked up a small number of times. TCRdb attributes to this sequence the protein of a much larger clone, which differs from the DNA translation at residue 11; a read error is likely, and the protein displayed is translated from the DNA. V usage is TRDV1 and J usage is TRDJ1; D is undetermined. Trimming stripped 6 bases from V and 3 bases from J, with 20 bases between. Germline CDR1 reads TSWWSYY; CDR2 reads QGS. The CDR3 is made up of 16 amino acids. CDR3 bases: TGTGCTCTTGGACCCCTGGCCCTATTCGGCCCCGATAAACTCATCTTT. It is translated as CALGPLALFGPDKLIF.

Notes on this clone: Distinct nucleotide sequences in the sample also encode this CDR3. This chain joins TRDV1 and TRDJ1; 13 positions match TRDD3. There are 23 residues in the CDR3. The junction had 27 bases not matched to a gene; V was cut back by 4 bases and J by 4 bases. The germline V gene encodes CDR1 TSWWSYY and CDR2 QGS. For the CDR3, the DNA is TGTGCTCTTGGGGTCCGCCGTACTTTCCTACCCCTTTTACTGGGGGATACGGTCGATAAACTCATCTTT. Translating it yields CALGVRRTFLPLLLGDTVDKLIF.

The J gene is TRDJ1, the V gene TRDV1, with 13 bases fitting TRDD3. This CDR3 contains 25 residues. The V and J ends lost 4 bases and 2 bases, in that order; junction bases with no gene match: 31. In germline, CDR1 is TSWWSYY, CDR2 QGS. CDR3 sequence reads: CALGAAFPHVLGDTRLLFATDKLIF. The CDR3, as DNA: TGTGCTCTTGGGGCGGCCTTCCCCCACGTACTGGGGGATACGCGTTTATTATTTGCGACCGATAAACTCATCTTT.

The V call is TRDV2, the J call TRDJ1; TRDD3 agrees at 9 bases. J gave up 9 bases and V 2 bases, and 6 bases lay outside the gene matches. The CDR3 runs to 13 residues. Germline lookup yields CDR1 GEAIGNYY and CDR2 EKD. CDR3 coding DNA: TGTGCCTGTGACAGTACTGGGGGACTTCAACTCATCTTT. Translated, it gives CACDSTGGLQLIF.

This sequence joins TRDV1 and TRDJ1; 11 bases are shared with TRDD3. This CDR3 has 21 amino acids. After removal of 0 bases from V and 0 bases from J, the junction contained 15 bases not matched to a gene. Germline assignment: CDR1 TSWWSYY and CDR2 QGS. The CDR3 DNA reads TGTGCTCTTGGGGAACTTTGGCCGCTACTGGGGGATATCATGTACACCGATAAACTCATCTTT. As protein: CALGELWPLLGDIMYTDKLIF.

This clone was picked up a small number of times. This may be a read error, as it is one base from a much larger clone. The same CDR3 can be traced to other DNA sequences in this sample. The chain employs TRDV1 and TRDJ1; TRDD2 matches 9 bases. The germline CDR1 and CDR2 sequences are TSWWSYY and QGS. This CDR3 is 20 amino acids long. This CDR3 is CALGEPSFLPLGWFTDKLIF. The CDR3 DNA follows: TGTGCTCTTGGGGAACCATCCTTCCTACCCTTGGGGTGGTTCACCGACAAACTCATCTTT.

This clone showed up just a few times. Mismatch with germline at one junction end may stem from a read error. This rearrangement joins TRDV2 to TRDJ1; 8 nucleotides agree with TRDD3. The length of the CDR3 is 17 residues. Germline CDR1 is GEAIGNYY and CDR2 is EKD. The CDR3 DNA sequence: TGCGCCTGTGACTACGTAACGAGGGGGATATACACCGATAAACTCATCTTT. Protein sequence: CACDYVTRGIYTDKLIF.

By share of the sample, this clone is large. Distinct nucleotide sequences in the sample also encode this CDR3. The chain's CDR3 is CACDRRWRRFKLIF. The CDR3 nucleotides are TGTGCCTGTGACAGGCGGTGGAGACGCTTTAAACTCATCTTT. The V gene is TRDV2, the J gene TRDJ1; no clear D gene. CDR3 length: 14 amino acids. Germline loops: CDR1 GEAIGNYY, CDR2 EKD. V was clipped by 2 bases and J by 7 bases, with 16 bases between them.

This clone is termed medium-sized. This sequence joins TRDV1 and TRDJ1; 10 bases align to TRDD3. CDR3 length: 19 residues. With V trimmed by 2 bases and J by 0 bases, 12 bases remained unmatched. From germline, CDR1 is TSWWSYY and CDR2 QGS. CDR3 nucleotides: TGTGCTCTTGGGGAAGGGTACTGGGGGATTGGGCGTCACACCGATAAACTCATCTTT. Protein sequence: CALGEGYWGIGRHTDKLIF.

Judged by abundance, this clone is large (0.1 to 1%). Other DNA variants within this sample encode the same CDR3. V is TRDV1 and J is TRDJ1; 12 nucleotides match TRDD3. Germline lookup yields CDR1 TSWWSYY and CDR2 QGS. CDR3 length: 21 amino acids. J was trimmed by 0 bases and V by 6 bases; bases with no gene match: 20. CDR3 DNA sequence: TGTGCTCTTGGTTTATACTGGGGGATACTGTTCAAAGGATTTTACACCGATAAACTCATCTTT. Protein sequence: CALGLYWGILFKGFYTDKLIF.

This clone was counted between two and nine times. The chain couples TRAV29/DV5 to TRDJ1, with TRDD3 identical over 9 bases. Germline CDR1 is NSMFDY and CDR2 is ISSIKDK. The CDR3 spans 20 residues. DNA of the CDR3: TGTTCCGCAAGCGTCCCGGGGATGGGCGCGGGGATACGCTGGGCTCCAAAACTCATCTTT. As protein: CSASVPGMGAGIRWAPKLIF.

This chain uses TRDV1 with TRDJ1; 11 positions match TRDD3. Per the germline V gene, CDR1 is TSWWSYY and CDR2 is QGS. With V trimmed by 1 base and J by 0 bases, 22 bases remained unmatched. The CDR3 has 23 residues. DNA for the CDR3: TGTGCTCTTGGGGAACGGGTCCTATGGTATAGATACTGGGGGATAATGGACACCGATAAACTCATCTTT. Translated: CALGERVLWYRYWGIMDTDKLIF.

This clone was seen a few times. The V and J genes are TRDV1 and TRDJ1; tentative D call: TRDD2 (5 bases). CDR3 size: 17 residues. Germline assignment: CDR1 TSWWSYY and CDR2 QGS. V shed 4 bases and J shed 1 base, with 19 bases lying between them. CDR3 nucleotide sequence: TGTGCTCTTGGGGGCCTGTTCTTCCCCACGTGCACCGATAAACTCATCTTT. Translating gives CALGGLFFPTCTDKLIF.

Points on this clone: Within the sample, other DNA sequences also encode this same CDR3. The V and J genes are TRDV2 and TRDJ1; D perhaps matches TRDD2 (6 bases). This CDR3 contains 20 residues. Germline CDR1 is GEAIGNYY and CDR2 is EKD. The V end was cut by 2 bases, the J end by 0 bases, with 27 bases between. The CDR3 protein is CACDKILRLGLSGYTDKLIF. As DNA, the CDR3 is TGTGCCTGTGACAAGATCCTACGTCTGGGACTTAGTGGGTACACCGATAAACTCATCTTT.

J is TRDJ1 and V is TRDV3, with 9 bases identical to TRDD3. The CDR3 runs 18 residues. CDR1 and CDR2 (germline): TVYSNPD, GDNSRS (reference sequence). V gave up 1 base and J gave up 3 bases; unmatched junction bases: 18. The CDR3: CAFNLWSWGYGYPDKLIF. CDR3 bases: TGTGCCTTTAACTTGTGGTCCTGGGGATACGGGTATCCCGATAAACTCATCTTT.

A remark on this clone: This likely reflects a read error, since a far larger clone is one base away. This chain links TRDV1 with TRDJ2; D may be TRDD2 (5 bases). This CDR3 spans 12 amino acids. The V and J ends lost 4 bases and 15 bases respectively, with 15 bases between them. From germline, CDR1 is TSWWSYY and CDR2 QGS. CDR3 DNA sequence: TGTGCTCTTGGGGGACTTCCCGACCCTATCTTCTTT. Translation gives CALGGLPDPIFF.

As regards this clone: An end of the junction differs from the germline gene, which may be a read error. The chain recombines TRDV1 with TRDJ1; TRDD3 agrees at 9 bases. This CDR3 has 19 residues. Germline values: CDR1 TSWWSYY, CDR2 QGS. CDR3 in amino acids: CALGAPSPPWGMYTDELIF. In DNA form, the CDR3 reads TGTGCTCTTGGGGCACCTAGTCCTCCCTGGGGGATGTACACCGATGAACTCATCTTT.

CDR3 nucleotides: TGTGCCTCCCCTTCGTACACCGATAAACTCATCTTT. Its protein is CASPSYTDKLIF. The chain couples TRDV3 to TRDJ1, with D tentatively TRDD2 (5 bases). Per germline, CDR1 TVYSNPD and CDR2 GDNSRS (reference sequence). Trimming removed 4 bases at V and 0 bases at J, with 9 bases between. The CDR3 covers 12 residues.

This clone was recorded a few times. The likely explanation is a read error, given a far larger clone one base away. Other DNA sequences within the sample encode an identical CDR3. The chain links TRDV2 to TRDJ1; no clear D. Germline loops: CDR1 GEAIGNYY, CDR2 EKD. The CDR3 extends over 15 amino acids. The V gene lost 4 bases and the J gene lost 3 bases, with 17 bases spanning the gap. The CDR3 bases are TGTGCCTGTGATACAGTGAACCACCTTGCCGATAAACTCATCTTT. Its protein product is CACDTVNHLADKLIF.

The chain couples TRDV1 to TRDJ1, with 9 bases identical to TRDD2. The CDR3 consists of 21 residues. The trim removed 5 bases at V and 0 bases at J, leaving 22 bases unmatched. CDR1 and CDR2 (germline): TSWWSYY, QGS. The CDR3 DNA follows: TGTGCTCTTGGGATAACCGACCCCTTCCTACGGTGGGGAGCCTACACCGATAAACTCATCTTT. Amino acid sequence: CALGITDPFLRWGAYTDKLIF.

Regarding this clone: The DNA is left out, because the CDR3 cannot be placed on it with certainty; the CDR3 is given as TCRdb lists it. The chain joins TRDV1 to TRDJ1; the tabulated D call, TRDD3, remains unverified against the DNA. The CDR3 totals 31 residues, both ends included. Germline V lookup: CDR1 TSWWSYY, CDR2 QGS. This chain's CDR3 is CALGEVKQSTFVLLGNFITSSGGYVSDKLIF.

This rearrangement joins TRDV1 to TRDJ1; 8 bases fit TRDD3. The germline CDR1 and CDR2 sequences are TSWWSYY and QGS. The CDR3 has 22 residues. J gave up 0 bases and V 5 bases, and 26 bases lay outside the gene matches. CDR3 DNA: TGTGCTCTTGGGCCCTATGGGGACCTGCTGCTTTGGGGGATCCTGTACACCGATAAACTCATCTTT. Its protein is CALGPYGDLLLWGILYTDKLIF.

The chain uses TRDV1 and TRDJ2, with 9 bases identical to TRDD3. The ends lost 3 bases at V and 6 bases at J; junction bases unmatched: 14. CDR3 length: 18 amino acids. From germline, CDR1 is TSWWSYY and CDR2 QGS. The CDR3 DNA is TGTGCTCTTGGGGATGTATTCCTACACTGGGGGAAGGCAGCACAACTCTTCTTT. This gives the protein CALGDVFLHWGKAAQLFF.

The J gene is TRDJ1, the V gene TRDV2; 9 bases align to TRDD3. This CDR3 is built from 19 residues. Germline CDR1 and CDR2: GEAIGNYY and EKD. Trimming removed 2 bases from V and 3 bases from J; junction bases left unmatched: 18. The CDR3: CACDIVLGDPLTSSDKLIF. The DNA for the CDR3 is TGTGCCTGTGACATTGTACTGGGGGACCCTCTTACGTCGTCCGATAAACTCATCTTT.

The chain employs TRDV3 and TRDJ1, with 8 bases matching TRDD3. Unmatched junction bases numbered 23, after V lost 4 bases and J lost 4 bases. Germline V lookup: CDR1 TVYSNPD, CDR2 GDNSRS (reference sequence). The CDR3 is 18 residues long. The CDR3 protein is CASAFPAGWGNWGDKLIF. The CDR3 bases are TGTGCCTCCGCCTTCCCCGCCGGCTGGGGGAATTGGGGCGATAAACTCATCTTT.

CDR3 nucleotide sequence: TGTGCTCTTGGGGAACCTACCTTCCTCCTTTCTATCATGGGGATACGCCAACGAGGAGGGAGGTACACCGATAAACTCATCTTT. Its translation is CALGEPTFLLSIMGIRQRGGRYTDKLIF. The J gene is TRDJ1, the V gene TRDV1; 9 nucleotides agree with TRDD3. J was trimmed by 0 bases and V by 1 base; bases with no gene match: 39. Germline CDR1 is TSWWSYY and CDR2 is QGS. The CDR3 is 28 residues long.